The present TCR beta chain was sequenced within a study of identical twins. Healthy Caucasians made up all donors. This clonotype was counted between two and nine times. Its antigen is currently unknown. TCRdb itself ran the 5' RACE reads through MiXCR, one entry per CDR3 protein. The sample has about 520,000 distinct CDR3 sequences; 20% to 25% are singletons. The CDR3 consists of 15 residues. With V trimmed by 4 bases and J by 0 bases, 3 bases remained unmatched. Study outcomes and limitations: Cord blood beta clonotypes present at high abundance carried fewer insertions; no such pattern appeared in memory repertoires.

These same data were also listed under a study on T cells expressing NK-cell markers. From that report: Dominant NKG2C+ clonotypes accounted for roughly 1.0-8% of CD8+ T cells in roughly 6 donors. For a handful of donors, these clonotypes were likewise the leading ones in the CD3+CD56-NKG2C+ fraction.

The chain recombines TRBV12-3 or TRBV12-4 with TRBJ2-3; 8 nucleotides match TRBD1. The sequence derives from a woman younger than 35 in good health. Sequences were obtained from CD4+ T cells sorted from blood. Here the CDR3 reads CASSSRTGSTDTQYF. For the CDR3, the DNA is TGTGCCAGCAGTTCGAGGACAGGGAGCACAGATACGCAGTATTTT.